This T cell receptor (beta chain) stems from a study of sequential checkpoint blockade in melanoma (dated by TCRdb to about 2019). Describing the broader study: Patients were assigned by 1:1 randomization to either first-line nivolumab followed by ipilimumab (arm A) or ipilimumab followed by nivolumab (arm B). Maintenance nivolumab came after each of the two trial sequences.

Overall study outcomes, separate from this receptor: Larger, independent patient cohorts are needed to validate the response-prediction model that combines TCR metrics and mutation burden.

TCRbeta CDR3 regions were immunosequenced from genomic DNA with the immunoSEQ Assay. Prior to high-throughput sequencing, genomic DNA was amplified by bias-controlled multiplex PCR. The original methods were these. To quantify the absolute abundance of each unique TCRbeta CDR3 region, the sequences were collapsed and filtered. Clonality, defined as 1 minus Pielou's evenness, was calculated using only productive rearrangements. A previously published method was used to identify clones with significantly greater frequencies in on-treatment samples than in baseline samples. Drawn from immuneACCESS, this table holds only the in-frame rearrangements with V and J called that TCRdb kept. Clones are partly lost; checked studies trace under half to an unresolved V gene and leave the rest unexplained. V, J and clone size derive from that table, while D and trimming were established from the DNA sequence. The sample records approximately 26,000 clones, roughly four fifths of which are singletons. The top ten clonotypes cover 20% to 25% of the sample.

Inclusive of the bounding cysteine and phenylalanine, the CDR3 is 14 residues long. Just the 42-base CDR3 DNA is kept, in frame starting at base 1. Clipping removes 6 bases from V and 5 bases from J, with 6 as the unmatched junction base count. CDR1 SNHLY and CDR2 FYNNEI were looked up in the germline V gene. With respect to this clone: What this receptor recognizes is not known. No per-base quality is available; no much larger clone lies one base away.

The treatment or condition label for this specimen denotes: randomized to nivolumab then ipilimumab (arm A) or the reverse (arm B). Prior DNA-damaging chemotherapy had not been received by any trial patient. A FACS Aria II flow cytometer was used to sort live CD3+CD8+ cells that were negative for CD19 and CD56 from thawed PBMCs. Samples were obtained from patients with melanoma enrolled in CheckMate 064, a randomized, open-label phase II trial of sequential checkpoint blockade. Peripheral blood mononuclear cells were collected by leukapheresis, purified with Ficoll-Paque, and frozen in human serum with 10% DMSO. Immediately after sorting, the purity of sorted blood CD3+CD8+ cells was verified to be >98%, after which DNA was extracted.

This receptor was taken from a human donor with melanoma. The chain is assembled from TRBV2 and TRBJ1-1; 10 nucleotides in the junction match TRBD1. The specimen was CD8+ T cells sorted from blood (inferred from file names), collected from a patient given nivolumab and ipilimumab in sequence. The bases read TGTGCCAGCAGAGGACAGGGGGAAGGGACTGAAGCTTTCTTT. The encoded protein is CASRGQGEGTEAFF.